Listed below are T cell receptor beta chains from one sample, sequenced in a study of T cell responses to AZD1222 COVID-19 vaccine. Generated by immunoSEQ multiplex PCR, the TCRdb table keeps only in-frame clones and is missing some. This repertoire shows approximately 85,000 clones, 86% found once; its top ten account for roughly 7.7%. The input for sequencing was peripheral blood, taken on day 0 of AZD1222 vaccination. These receptors were taken from an adult in good health. The CDR3 runs from the conserved cysteine through the conserved F or W. Each record gives: CDR3 protein, V gene.

CASSRGPGTQYF,TRBV6-5
CASSLTSGRGDTQYF,TRBV7-9
CATSDPKAGNTEAFF,TRBV24-1
CASSQENEQFF,TRBV4-2
CASSLGGNYGYTF,TRBV5-5
CASSLEIGIAAFF,TRBV5-1
CASSLVPLSSETQYF,TRBV7-2
CASSPGGGWGYTF,TRBV12-3/TRBV12-4
CASSQGDRARYEQYF,TRBV3-1/TRBV3-2
CASSIEETQYF,TRBV5-1
CACVIYYGYTF,TRBV30
CASSAAGGYTGELFF,TRBV9
CASSSLAPVNTEAFF,TRBV5-1
CASTPGVGGYTF,TRBV28
CASSFSGGPPGQYF,TRBV5-4
CSASAGSGTPYGYTF,TRBV20-1
CASRGGRAGEQFF,TRBV2
CASSPETAPPEDTQYF,TRBV6-2/TRBV6-3
CASSLGGRGGTDTQYF,TRBV5-4
CASSSPGQGVRYEQYF,TRBV28
CATGGTDVPEAFF,TRBV24-1
CASLLFGELFF,TRBV6-6
CASSLRRGNYEQYF,TRBV4-3
CASSPITEAFF,TRBV6-5
CSASSGTGWNTEAFF,TRBV20-1
CASSAGPPNTEAFF,TRBV6-5
CASSSGQGGEQYF,TRBV28
CASSLGPTGEQYF,TRBV7-6
CASSYDSSGSYEQYF,TRBV7-2